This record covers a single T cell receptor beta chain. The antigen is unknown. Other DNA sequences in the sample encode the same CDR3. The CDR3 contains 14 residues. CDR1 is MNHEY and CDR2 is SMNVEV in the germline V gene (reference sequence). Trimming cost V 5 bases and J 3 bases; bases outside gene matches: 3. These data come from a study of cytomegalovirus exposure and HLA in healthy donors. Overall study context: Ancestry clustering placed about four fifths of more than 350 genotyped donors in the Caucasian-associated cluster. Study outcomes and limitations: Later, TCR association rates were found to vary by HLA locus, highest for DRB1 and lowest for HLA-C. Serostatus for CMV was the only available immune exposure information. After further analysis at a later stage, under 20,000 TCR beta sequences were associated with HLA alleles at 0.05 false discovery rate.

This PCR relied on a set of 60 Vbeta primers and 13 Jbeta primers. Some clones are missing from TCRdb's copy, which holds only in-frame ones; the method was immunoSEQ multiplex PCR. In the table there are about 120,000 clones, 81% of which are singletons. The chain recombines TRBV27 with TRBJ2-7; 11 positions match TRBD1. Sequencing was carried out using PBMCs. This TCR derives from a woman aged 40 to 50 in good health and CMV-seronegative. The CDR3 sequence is CASSPGTGGYEQYF. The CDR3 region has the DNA TGTGCCAGCAGTCCCGGGACAGGGGGCTACGAGCAGTACTTC.